These T cell receptor beta chains were read from a single sample in a study of technical replicates of blood from a few donors. Libraries were prepared by immunoSEQ multiplex PCR; TCRdb keeps only in-frame clonotypes and omits some of them. The sample holds tens of thousands of clones, 94% seen once. Sequencing used T cells isolated from PBMCs. These receptors came from a human donor in good health. Both conserved end residues are part of each CDR3. The order of the fields is CDR3 DNA, CDR3 protein, clone size, V gene, D gene, J gene. A D gene is named only where the DNA matches it firmly. Clone size is stated in some rows and not others, as once, few, many or a class when expanded.

CDR3nt: TGTGCCAGTATGGAGTACCTCACAGATACGCAGTATTTT; CDR3aa: CASMEYLTDTQYF; abundance: .; v_gene: TRBV19; d_gene: .; j_gene: TRBJ2-3
CDR3nt: TGTGCCAGCAGCCAAGTCCTGGGGGCTATGTTAGATACGCAGTATTTT; CDR3aa: CASSQVLGAMLDTQYF; abundance: .; v_gene: TRBV11-3; d_gene: .; j_gene: TRBJ2-3
CDR3nt: TGTGCCGGGGGGACAGGGACTGGAAACACCATATATTTT; CDR3aa: CAGGTGTGNTIYF; abundance: .; v_gene: TRBV7-9; d_gene: TRBD1; j_gene: TRBJ1-3
CDR3nt: TGTGCCAGCACCGAGGGGAAAATTAGGTCTGGACTAGCGGGAGCGCCAGATACGCAGTATTTT; CDR3aa: CASTEGKIRSGLAGAPDTQYF; abundance: .; v_gene: TRBV28; d_gene: TRBD2; j_gene: TRBJ2-3
CDR3nt: TGTGCCAGCAGTTTAGGTGACAGGGGGGTCCATCAGCCCCAGCATTTT; CDR3aa: CASSLGDRGVHQPQHF; abundance: .; v_gene: TRBV28; d_gene: TRBD1; j_gene: TRBJ1-5
CDR3nt: TGTGCCAGCAGCCCCGGGGTAGCGGGAGCCAACGAGCAGTACTTC; CDR3aa: CASSPGVAGANEQYF; abundance: .; v_gene: TRBV6-5; d_gene: TRBD2; j_gene: TRBJ2-7
CDR3nt: TGTGCCAGTACCCCCAGGGAGGCCGTCACCATATATTTT; CDR3aa: CASTPREAVTIYF; abundance: .; v_gene: TRBV19; d_gene: .; j_gene: TRBJ1-3
CDR3nt: TGTGCCAGCAGCTTAGCGGCGGCACTCGGGGTGCCAGATACGCAGTATTTT; CDR3aa: CASSLAAALGVPDTQYF; abundance: .; v_gene: TRBV7-6; d_gene: .; j_gene: TRBJ2-3
CDR3nt: TGTGCCAGCAGCTTAGAAATAGGGAGGGACACTGAAGCTTTCTTT; CDR3aa: CASSLEIGRDTEAFF; abundance: .; v_gene: TRBV7-2; d_gene: .; j_gene: TRBJ1-1
CDR3nt: TGTGCCAGCAGGCTGACAGGGAGAGATGAGCAGTTCTTC; CDR3aa: CASRLTGRDEQFF; abundance: .; v_gene: TRBV6-5; d_gene: TRBD1; j_gene: TRBJ2-1
CDR3nt: TGTGCCAGTAGTTTGACAGTTTATAGCAATCAGCCCCAGCATTTT; CDR3aa: CASSLTVYSNQPQHF; abundance: .; v_gene: TRBV19; d_gene: .; j_gene: TRBJ1-5
CDR3nt: TGTGCCAGCAGTCCGGGGGGATACGAGCAGTACTTC; CDR3aa: CASSPGGYEQYF; abundance: .; v_gene: TRBV28; d_gene: TRBD2; j_gene: TRBJ2-7
CDR3nt: TGTGCCTGGAGTGGGACAGGGGACATCTTCTTC; CDR3aa: CAWSGTGDIFF; abundance: .; v_gene: TRBV30; d_gene: TRBD1; j_gene: TRBJ2-1
CDR3nt: TGTGCCAGTGCCTCAGGAAGGGGAGAGCAGTACTTC; CDR3aa: CASASGRGEQYF; abundance: .; v_gene: TRBV19; d_gene: .; j_gene: TRBJ2-7
CDR3nt: TGTGCCAGCAGGCCCAGGGTAGGGATCACTGAAGCTTTCTTT; CDR3aa: CASRPRVGITEAFF; abundance: once; v_gene: TRBV6-5; d_gene: .; j_gene: TRBJ1-1
CDR3nt: TGTGCCAGCAGCCCGGGACAGGACTTCTATGGCTACACCTTC; CDR3aa: CASSPGQDFYGYTF; abundance: .; v_gene: TRBV13; d_gene: TRBD1; j_gene: TRBJ1-2
CDR3nt: TGTGCCAGCAGTTTCTTGACTAGCGGTTTCTACGAGCAGTACTTC; CDR3aa: CASSFLTSGFYEQYF; abundance: .; v_gene: TRBV27; d_gene: TRBD2; j_gene: TRBJ2-7
CDR3nt: TGTGCCAGCTCACCTGACAGCTCCTACGAGCAGTACTTC; CDR3aa: CASSPDSSYEQYF; abundance: .; v_gene: TRBV18; d_gene: .; j_gene: TRBJ2-7
CDR3nt: TGTGCCAGCAGCTTAAGTGCGGGAGTATCGGACTATGGCTACACCTTC; CDR3aa: CASSLSAGVSDYGYTF; abundance: .; v_gene: TRBV7-3; d_gene: .; j_gene: TRBJ1-2
CDR3nt: TGTGCCAGTAGTAGAGAGCCGGGCTACGAGCAGTACTTC; CDR3aa: CASSREPGYEQYF; abundance: few; v_gene: TRBV19; d_gene: .; j_gene: TRBJ2-7
CDR3nt: TGTGCCAGCACCTCGAGGGACATCAGGGTCGGAGGCTACACCTTC; CDR3aa: CASTSRDIRVGGYTF; abundance: few; v_gene: TRBV28; d_gene: .; j_gene: TRBJ1-2
CDR3nt: TGCGCCAGCAGCTTACTGACTAGCGGGGCCTACGAGCAGTACTTC; CDR3aa: CASSLLTSGAYEQYF; abundance: .; v_gene: TRBV5-1; d_gene: TRBD2; j_gene: TRBJ2-7
CDR3nt: TGTGCCAGTATAAGACAGGGGGCGGACGAGCAGTACTTC; CDR3aa: CASIRQGADEQYF; abundance: .; v_gene: TRBV19; d_gene: TRBD1; j_gene: TRBJ2-7
CDR3nt: TGTGCCAGCAGTTACTCTATTAACAGCGGTGGCTACACCTTC; CDR3aa: CASSYSINSGGYTF; abundance: .; v_gene: TRBV6-6; d_gene: .; j_gene: TRBJ1-2
CDR3nt: TGCGCCAGCAGCTTGGATGTGGTTTCGGGAGCTTTCTTT; CDR3aa: CASSLDVVSGAFF; abundance: .; v_gene: TRBV5-1; d_gene: .; j_gene: TRBJ1-1
CDR3nt: TGTGCCAGCAGCTCCTTTACCGGGACAGCGAACACTGAAGCTTTCTTT; CDR3aa: CASSSFTGTANTEAFF; abundance: .; v_gene: TRBV11-2; d_gene: TRBD1; j_gene: TRBJ1-1
CDR3nt: TGCGCCAGCAAGTATAGGGGTGAAGCTTTCTTT; CDR3aa: CASKYRGEAFF; abundance: .; v_gene: TRBV5-1; d_gene: .; j_gene: TRBJ1-1
CDR3nt: TGCGCCAGCAGCTCGGACCAAAAGGACAGGGGTCAGACCCAGTACTTC; CDR3aa: CASSSDQKDRGQTQYF; abundance: .; v_gene: TRBV5-1; d_gene: TRBD1; j_gene: TRBJ2-5
CDR3nt: TGTGCCAGCAGCCTGACAGGTGGTCCGAACACCATATATTTT; CDR3aa: CASSLTGGPNTIYF; abundance: .; v_gene: TRBV28; d_gene: .; j_gene: TRBJ1-3
CDR3nt: TGTGCCAGTAGTGGAGGTTCCCAAGAGACCCAGTACTTC; CDR3aa: CASSGGSQETQYF; abundance: .; v_gene: TRBV19; d_gene: .; j_gene: TRBJ2-5
CDR3nt: TGTGCCAGCAGCTTAACGCTAGCGGGAGGGGAGCAGTTCTTC; CDR3aa: CASSLTLAGGEQFF; abundance: .; v_gene: TRBV7-6; d_gene: TRBD2; j_gene: TRBJ2-1
CDR3nt: TGTGCCACGTCGACTAGCGGGACGCTCCCTACGCAGTATTTT; CDR3aa: CATSTSGTLPTQYF; abundance: .; v_gene: TRBV19; d_gene: TRBD2; j_gene: TRBJ2-3
CDR3nt: TGCGCCAGCAGCCGGGACAGCCTTGAGACCCAGTACTTC; CDR3aa: CASSRDSLETQYF; abundance: .; v_gene: TRBV5-1; d_gene: TRBD1; j_gene: TRBJ2-5
CDR3nt: TGTGCCAGCAGCCTAGGACAGGGGGCAGCTGAAAAACTGTTTTTT; CDR3aa: CASSLGQGAAEKLFF; abundance: .; v_gene: TRBV2; d_gene: TRBD1; j_gene: TRBJ1-4
CDR3nt: TGCAGTGCTAGCTACTTCTACGAGCAGTACTTC; CDR3aa: CSASYFYEQYF; abundance: few; v_gene: TRBV20-1; d_gene: .; j_gene: TRBJ2-7
CDR3nt: TGTGCCAGCAGCCGCTATGGGGAGCGGGAGCATGACCAAGAGACCCAGTACTTC; CDR3aa: CASSRYGEREHDQETQYF; abundance: .; v_gene: TRBV7-9; d_gene: TRBD2; j_gene: TRBJ2-5
CDR3nt: TGTGCCAGCAGCCCCGGGACTAGCGTAGAGACCCAGTACTTC; CDR3aa: CASSPGTSVETQYF; abundance: .; v_gene: TRBV7-2; d_gene: TRBD2; j_gene: TRBJ2-5
CDR3nt: TGCAGCGTTGAAAGTGCGGCCAAAAACATTCAGTACTTC; CDR3aa: CSVESAAKNIQYF; abundance: .; v_gene: TRBV29-1; d_gene: .; j_gene: TRBJ2-4
CDR3nt: TGTGCCAGTACCCCAGTTTGGTCAGGGGGCACCTACGAGCAGTACTTC; CDR3aa: CASTPVWSGGTYEQYF; abundance: .; v_gene: TRBV19; d_gene: TRBD1; j_gene: TRBJ2-7
CDR3nt: TGTGCCAGCTCACCGTATGACAGGTCACCGGGAAACACCATATATTTT; CDR3aa: CASSPYDRSPGNTIYF; abundance: .; v_gene: TRBV18; d_gene: .; j_gene: TRBJ1-3
CDR3nt: TGTGCCAGCAGTGTTGGTCAAGCGGGTGACTCTAACACCGGGGAGCTGTTTTTT; CDR3aa: CASSVGQAGDSNTGELFF; abundance: .; v_gene: TRBV6-4; d_gene: .; j_gene: TRBJ2-2
CDR3nt: TGTGCCAGCAGCCGACCAGGACAGTCTGATAGTGGCTACACCTTC; CDR3aa: CASSRPGQSDSGYTF; abundance: .; v_gene: TRBV6-5; d_gene: .; j_gene: TRBJ1-2
CDR3nt: TGCAGCGTTGTCTTGAGTGAAGAGACCCAGTACTTC; CDR3aa: CSVVLSEETQYF; abundance: .; v_gene: TRBV29-1; d_gene: .; j_gene: TRBJ2-5
CDR3nt: TGTGCCAGCAGGGAGAGCGGGCCACCCTACGAGCAGTACTTC; CDR3aa: CASRESGPPYEQYF; abundance: .; v_gene: TRBV6-5; d_gene: .; j_gene: TRBJ2-7
CDR3nt: TGTGCCTGGAGTGTATTGGGACTAGCATTTGAGCAGTTCTTC; CDR3aa: CAWSVLGLAFEQFF; abundance: .; v_gene: TRBV30; d_gene: TRBD2; j_gene: TRBJ2-1
CDR3nt: TGTGCCAGCAGCTTAGCGACAGGGGGCCCCGAGCAGTACTTC; CDR3aa: CASSLATGGPEQYF; abundance: .; v_gene: TRBV11-2; d_gene: TRBD1; j_gene: TRBJ2-7